This T cell receptor (beta chain) was captured in a study of T cell changes during pregnancy in multiple sclerosis. Repertoires were generated with immunoSEQ multiplex PCR, while TCRdb's copy carries only in-frame clones and drops some. The data show about 56,000 clones, approximately 91% seen once. Trimming shortened V by 0 bases and J by 6 bases, and 11 bases separated the two germline ends. This CDR3 contains 14 residues. The germline gives CDR1 MNHEY, CDR2 SVGAGI. This sample comprised CD4+ T cells from peripheral blood mononuclear cells, obtained in the third trimester of pregnancy. V gene TRBV6-5 combines with J gene TRBJ1-1; D is possibly TRBD1 (6 bases). The sequence derives from a female donor with multiple sclerosis, enrolled in a pregnancy study. The CDR3 sequence: CASSYSTGLAEAFF. The CDR3 DNA follows: TGTGCCAGCAGTTACTCAACAGGGTTAGCTGAAGCTTTCTTT.